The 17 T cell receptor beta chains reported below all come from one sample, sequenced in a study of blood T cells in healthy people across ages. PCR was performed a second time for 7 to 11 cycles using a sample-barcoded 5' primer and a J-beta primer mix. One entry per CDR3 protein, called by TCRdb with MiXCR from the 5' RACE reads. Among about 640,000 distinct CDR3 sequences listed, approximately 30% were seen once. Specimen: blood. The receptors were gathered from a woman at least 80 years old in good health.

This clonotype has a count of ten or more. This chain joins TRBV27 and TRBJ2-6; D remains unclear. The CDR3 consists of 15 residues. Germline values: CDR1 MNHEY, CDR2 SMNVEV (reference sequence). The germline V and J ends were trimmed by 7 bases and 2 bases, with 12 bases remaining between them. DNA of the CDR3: TGTGCCAGCACCCTGCAAGGGCCTGGGGCCAACGTCCTGACTTTC. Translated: CASTLQGPGANVLTF.

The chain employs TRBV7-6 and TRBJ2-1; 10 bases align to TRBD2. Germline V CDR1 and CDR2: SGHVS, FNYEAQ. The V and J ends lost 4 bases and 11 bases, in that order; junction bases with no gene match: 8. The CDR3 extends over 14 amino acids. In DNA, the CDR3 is TGTGCCAGCAGCTGGGCCGGGACTAGCGCCCAGCAGTTCTTC. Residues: CASSWAGTSAQQFF.

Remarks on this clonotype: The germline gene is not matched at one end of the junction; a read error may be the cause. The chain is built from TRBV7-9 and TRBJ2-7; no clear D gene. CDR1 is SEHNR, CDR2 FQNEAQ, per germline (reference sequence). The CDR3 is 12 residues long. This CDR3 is CASSLVNYERYF. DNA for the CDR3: TGTGCCAGTAGCTTAGTCAATTACGAGCGGTACTTC.

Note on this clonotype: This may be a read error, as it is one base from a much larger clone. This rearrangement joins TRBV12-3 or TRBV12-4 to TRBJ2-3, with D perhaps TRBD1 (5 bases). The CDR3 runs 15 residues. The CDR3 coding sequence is TGTGCCGGCAGTCGGACAAGGGATAGCACAGATACGCAGTATTTT. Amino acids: CAGSRTRDSTDTQYF.

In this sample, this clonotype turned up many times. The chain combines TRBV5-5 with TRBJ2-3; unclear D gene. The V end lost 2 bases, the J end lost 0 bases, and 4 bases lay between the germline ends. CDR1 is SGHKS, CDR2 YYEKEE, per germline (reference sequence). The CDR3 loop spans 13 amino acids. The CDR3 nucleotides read TGTGCCAGCAGCTTTCCCAGCACAGATACGCAGTATTTT. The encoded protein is CASSFPSTDTQYF.

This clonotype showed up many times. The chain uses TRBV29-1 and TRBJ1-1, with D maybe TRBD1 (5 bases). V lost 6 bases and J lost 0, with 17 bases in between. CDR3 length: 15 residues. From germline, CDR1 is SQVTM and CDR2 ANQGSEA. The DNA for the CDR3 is TGCAGCGTCGACTCGGTGACAGAGCTGAACACTGAAGCTTTCTTT. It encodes CSVDSVTELNTEAFF.

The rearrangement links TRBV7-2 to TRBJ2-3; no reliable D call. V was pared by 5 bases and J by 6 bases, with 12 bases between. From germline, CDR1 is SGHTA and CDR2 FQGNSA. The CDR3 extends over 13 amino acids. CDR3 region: CASSATARDTQYF. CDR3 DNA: TGTGCCAGCAGCGCCACTGCACGGGATACGCAGTATTTT.

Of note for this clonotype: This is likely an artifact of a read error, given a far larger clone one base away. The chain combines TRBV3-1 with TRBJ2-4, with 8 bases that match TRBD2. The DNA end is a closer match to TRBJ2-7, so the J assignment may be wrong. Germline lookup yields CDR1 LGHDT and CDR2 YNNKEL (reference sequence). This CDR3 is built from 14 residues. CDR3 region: CTSSLSGGTYEQYF. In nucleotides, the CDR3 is TGTACCAGCAGTCTCAGCGGGGGTACCTACGAGCAGTACTTC.

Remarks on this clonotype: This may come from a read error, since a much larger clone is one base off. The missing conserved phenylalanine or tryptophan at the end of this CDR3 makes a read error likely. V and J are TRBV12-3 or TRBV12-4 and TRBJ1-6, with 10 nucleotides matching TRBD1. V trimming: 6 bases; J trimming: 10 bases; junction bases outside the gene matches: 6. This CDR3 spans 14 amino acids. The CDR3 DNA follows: TGTGCCAGCAGCCTTGGGACAGGGGAATCACCCCTCCACTTG. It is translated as CASSLGTGESPLHL.

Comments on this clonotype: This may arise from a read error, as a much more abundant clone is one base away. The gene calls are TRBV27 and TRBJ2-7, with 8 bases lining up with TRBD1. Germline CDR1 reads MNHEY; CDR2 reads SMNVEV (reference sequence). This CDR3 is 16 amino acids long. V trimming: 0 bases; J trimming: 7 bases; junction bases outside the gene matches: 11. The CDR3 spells CASSLSRQGAFNEQYF. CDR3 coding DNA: TGTGCCAGCAGTTTATCCCGGCAGGGGGCTTTCAATGAGCAGTACTTC.

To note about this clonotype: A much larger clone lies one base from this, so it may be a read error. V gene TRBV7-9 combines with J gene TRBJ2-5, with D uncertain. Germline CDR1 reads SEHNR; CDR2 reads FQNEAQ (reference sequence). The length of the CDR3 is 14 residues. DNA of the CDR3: TGTGCCAACAGCCCGCAAGCCTACCAAGAGACCCAGTACTTC. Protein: CANSPQAYQETQYF.

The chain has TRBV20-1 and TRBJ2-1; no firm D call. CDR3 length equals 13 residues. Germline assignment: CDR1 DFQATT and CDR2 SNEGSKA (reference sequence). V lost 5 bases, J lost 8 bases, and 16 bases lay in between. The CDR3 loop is CSAPKMSEHEQFF. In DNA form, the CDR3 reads TGCAGTGCTCCGAAGATGTCGGAACATGAGCAGTTCTTC.

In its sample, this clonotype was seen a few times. The chain's CDR3 is CSASRGTNEKLFF. CDR3 coding DNA: TGCAGTGCTAGCCGGGGGACTAATGAAAAACTGTTTTTT. V and J are TRBV20-1 and TRBJ1-4; D perhaps matches TRBD1 (5 bases). The V gene lost 3 bases and the J gene lost 2 bases, with 7 bases spanning the gap. The CDR3 has 13 amino acids. Germline V gene data show CDR1 as DFQATT and CDR2 as SNEGSKA (reference sequence).

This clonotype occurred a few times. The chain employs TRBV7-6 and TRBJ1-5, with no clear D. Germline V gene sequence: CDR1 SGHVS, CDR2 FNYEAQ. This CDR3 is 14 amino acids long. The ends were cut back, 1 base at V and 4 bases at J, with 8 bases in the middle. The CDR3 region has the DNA TGTGCCAGCAGCTTAGGGGCAGCAAATCAGCCCCAGCATTTT. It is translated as CASSLGAANQPQHF.

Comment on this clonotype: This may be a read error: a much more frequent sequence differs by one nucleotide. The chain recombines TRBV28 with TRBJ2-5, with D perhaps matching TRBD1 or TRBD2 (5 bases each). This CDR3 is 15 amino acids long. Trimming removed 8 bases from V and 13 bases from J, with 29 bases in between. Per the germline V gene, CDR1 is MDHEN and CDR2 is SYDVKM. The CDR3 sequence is CASLGDPARSYERYF. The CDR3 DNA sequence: TGTGCCAGCCTGGGGGACCCAGCCCGTTCCTACGAGCGGTACTTC.

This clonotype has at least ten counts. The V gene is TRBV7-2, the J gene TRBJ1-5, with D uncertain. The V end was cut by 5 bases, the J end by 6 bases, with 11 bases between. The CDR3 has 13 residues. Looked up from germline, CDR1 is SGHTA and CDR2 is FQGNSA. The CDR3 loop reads CASSPLVGQPQHF. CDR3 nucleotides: TGTGCCAGCAGCCCCTTAGTGGGTCAGCCCCAGCATTTT.

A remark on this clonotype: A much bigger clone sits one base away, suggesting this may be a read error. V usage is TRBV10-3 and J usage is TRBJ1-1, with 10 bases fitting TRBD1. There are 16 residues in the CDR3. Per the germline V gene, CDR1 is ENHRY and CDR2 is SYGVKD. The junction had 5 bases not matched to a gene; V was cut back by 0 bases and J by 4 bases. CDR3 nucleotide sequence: TGTGCCATCAGTGAGTCAATGGGACAGGGGACCACTGAAGCTTTCTTT. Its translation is CAISESMGQGTTEAFF.